This is a list of T cell receptor beta chains from one sample in a study of T cells after yellow fever vaccination. MiXCR was run by TCRdb on the 5' RACE reads, yielding one entry per CDR3 protein. Found here are about 500,000 distinct CDR3 sequences, less than 20% of them singletons; the top ten hold roughly 17%. This sample comprised PBMCs, obtained 5 to 6 days after the first yellow fever vaccination. The receptors come from a man younger than 35 who received the YFV17D yellow fever vaccine. Each CDR3 is given with its conserved first and last residue. Each record gives: J gene, D gene, clone size, V gene, CDR3 DNA, CDR3 protein. The D gene is left open where the match is weak. Rows may omit the clone size; those that give it use once, few, many or a size class.

>TRBJ2-2|TRBD1|-|TRBV4-1
TGCGCCAGCAGCTCCGAGACAGGGGGGATGCGGCCGGGGGAGCTGTTTTTT
CASSSETGGMRPGELFF
>TRBJ2-1|TRBD2|-|TRBV5-1
TGCGCCAGCACCCGGACTAGCGGGGGGGCCGTCACCCATGAGCAGTTCTTC
CASTRTSGGAVTHEQFF
>TRBJ2-5|-|many|TRBV7-6
TGTGCCAGCAGCTTAGGAACCAATCCGGAGACCCAGTACTTC
CASSLGTNPETQYF
>TRBJ1-1|-|few|TRBV4-1
TGCGCCAGCAGCCAGCCCAGGGAGAACACTGAAGCTTTCTTT
CASSQPRENTEAFF
>TRBJ2-3|TRBD2|many|TRBV25-1
TGTGCCAGCAGTCCGCGACTAGCGGGGTTCACAGATACGCAGTATTTT
CASSPRLAGFTDTQYF
>TRBJ2-6|-|few|TRBV5-1
TGCGCCAGCAGCTTGGAGGGGAGCTCTGGGGCCAACGTCCTGACTTTC
CASSLEGSSGANVLTF
>TRBJ2-7|TRBD1|many|TRBV5-1
TGCGCCAGCAGCAGCGGGACAGGGATCTACGAGCAGTACTTC
CASSSGTGIYEQYF
>TRBJ2-1|TRBD2|-|TRBV11-1
TGTGCCAGCAGCTACCTAGCGGGGGGAGGGGGCGAGCAGTTCTTC
CASSYLAGGGGEQFF
>TRBJ2-7|-|-|TRBV6-5
TGTGCCAGCAGTTTAGCCCCGAGTGTTAACTCTTACGAGCAGTACTTC
CASSLAPSVNSYEQYF
>TRBJ2-1|-|few|TRBV29-1
TGCAGCGTTAGATTCGCCCTTGGGGATGAGCAGTTCTTC
CSVRFALGDEQFF
>TRBJ2-5|-|-|TRBV5-4
TGTGCCAGCAGCTGGGGGGGGCCCGGCCAAGAGACCCAGTACTTC
CASSWGGPGQETQYF
>TRBJ2-1|-|few|TRBV5-1
TGCGCCAGCAGCTTGACAGACAGTGAGCAGTTCTTC
CASSLTDSEQFF
>TRBJ2-1|-|few|TRBV18
TGTGCCAGCTCACCAGGTTGGGGGTATCATAATGAGCAGTTCTTC
CASSPGWGYHNEQFF
>TRBJ2-7|-|many|TRBV7-2
TGTGCCAGCAGCACCTTCGACAGACCCTACGAGCAGTACTTC
CASSTFDRPYEQYF
>TRBJ2-1|-|few|TRBV20-1
TGCAGCCCCACCGGCAAGGCCTACAATGAGCAGTTCTTC
CSPTGKAYNEQFF
>TRBJ1-1|-|few|TRBV10-3
TGTGCCATCAGTGTCTTGGGACAGAACACTGAAGCTTTCTTT
CAISVLGQNTEAFF
>TRBJ2-5|-|-|TRBV5-1
TGCGCCAGCAGCCAAGCGGATCTTCAAGAGACCCAGTACTTC
CASSQADLQETQYF
>TRBJ2-1|TRBD2|-|TRBV7-9
TGTGCCAGCAGCTTAGATTTGGGACTAGAAAACAATGAGCAGTTCTTC
CASSLDLGLENNEQFF
>TRBJ2-7|-|few|TRBV29-1
TGCAGCGTTGAAGGGAGGCAGGACCCCTACGAGCAGTACTTC
CSVEGRQDPYEQYF
>TRBJ1-4|-|few|TRBV14
TGTGCCAGCAGCGAAGACAGGCCAACTAATGAAAAACTGTTTTTT
CASSEDRPTNEKLFF
>TRBJ2-3|-|-|TRBV5-1
TGCGCCAGCAGCTTTCCGGACGGCACAGATACGCAGTATTTT
CASSFPDGTDTQYF
>TRBJ2-7|-|many|TRBV25-1
TGTGCCAGCAGTGAATCGGGGGAGGAGAACCCCTACGAGCAGTACTTC
CASSESGEENPYEQYF
>TRBJ2-7|-|few|TRBV21-1
TGTGCCAGCAGCAAAGAAGCCGGACCCTGCAATTGGGAATACGAGCAGTACTTC
CASSKEAGPCNWEYEQYF
>TRBJ2-1|-|few|TRBV6-5
TGTGCCAGCAGTTACAGGCCGGGCTACGAGCAGTTCTTC
CASSYRPGYEQFF
>TRBJ1-2|-|few|TRBV19
TGTGCCAGTAGTAATCAGGCCCCTGGAGGCTACACCTTC
CASSNQAPGGYTF
>TRBJ2-1|-|-|TRBV24-1
TGTGCCACCGATTCGGGGCAGGGGTACAATGAGCAGTTCTTC
CATDSGQGYNEQFF
>TRBJ1-2|-|few|TRBV20-1
TGCAGTGCTAGAGATGCAGGACGGTCCTATGGCTACACCTTC
CSARDAGRSYGYTF
>TRBJ2-2|-|few|TRBV7-2
TGTGCCAGCAGCTCCAGGTGGACCGGGGAGCTGTTTTTT
CASSSRWTGELFF
>TRBJ1-2|-|few|TRBV21-1
TGTGCCAGCAGCTATCGCGGGGCCAATGGCCCCTACCCCGACAGGGCACCTTTTGGCTACACCTTC
CASSYRGANGPYPDRAPFGYTF
>TRBJ2-1|TRBD1|few|TRBV7-8
TGTGCCAGCACCCACCAGGGACAGGGTTCCAGAGAGCAGTTCTTC
CASTHQGQGSREQFF
>TRBJ1-1|-|few|TRBV18
TGTGCCAGCTCACCTGACCCGGGTTTGGAAGCTTTCTTT
CASSPDPGLEAFF
>TRBJ2-1|TRBD1|few|TRBV11-2
TGTGCCAGCAGCTTATACAGGGGGCGAGTTGGTCCAGACCCCTACAATGAGCAGTTCTTC
CASSLYRGRVGPDPYNEQFF
>TRBJ2-5|TRBD2|-|TRBV5-1
TGCGCCAGCAGCTCGGGACTAGCGGAGGGGGAGACCCAGTACTTC
CASSSGLAEGETQYF
>TRBJ2-2|-|-|TRBV4-2
TGTGCCAGCAGCCAAGAACCAGGGTCGGGCACCGGGGAGCTGTTTTTT
CASSQEPGSGTGELFF
>TRBJ2-3|TRBD2|few|TRBV20-1
TGCAGTGCCTCCCGTCTAGCGGGGGACACAGATACGCAGTATTTT
CSASRLAGDTDTQYF